This TCR beta chain was profiled in a study of cytomegalovirus exposure and HLA in healthy donors. The CDR3 is made up of 16 amino acids. Per germline, CDR1 LGHNA and CDR2 YSLEER. Losses at the gene ends were 0 bases for V and 0 bases for J; bases not matched to a gene: 4. With 60 Vbeta and 13 Jbeta primers, the PCR was carried out. Sequenced by immunoSEQ multiplex PCR; TCRdb stores in-frame clones only, minus some. The sample lists about 92,000 clones; roughly 69% were seen once. Comments on this clone: Its antigen is currently unknown.

Whole-study findings and limits: Roughly uniform depth of sequencing across donors was assumed in presence/absence analyses. In an earlier analysis, in 540 or so donors, most V segments appeared productive either ~90% or ~30% of the time. A classifier reportedly called cytomegalovirus status with high sensitivity and specificity.

This clonotype originated in a middle-aged man in good health and CMV-seronegative. Sample: PBMCs. The chain recombines TRBV4-3 with TRBJ2-7; 8 positions match TRBD2. The CDR3 loop is CASSQEISGASYEQYF. The CDR3 nucleotides are TGCGCCAGCAGCCAAGAAATTAGCGGGGCCTCCTACGAGCAGTACTTC.